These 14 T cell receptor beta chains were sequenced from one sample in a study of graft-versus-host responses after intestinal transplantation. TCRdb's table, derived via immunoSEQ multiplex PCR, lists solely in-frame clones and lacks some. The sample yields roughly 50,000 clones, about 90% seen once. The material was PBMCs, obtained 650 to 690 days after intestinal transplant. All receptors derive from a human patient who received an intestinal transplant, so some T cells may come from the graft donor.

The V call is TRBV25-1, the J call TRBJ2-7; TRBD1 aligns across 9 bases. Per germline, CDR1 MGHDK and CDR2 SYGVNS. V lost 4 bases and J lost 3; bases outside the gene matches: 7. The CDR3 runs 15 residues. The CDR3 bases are TGTGCCAGCAGTGGAGGGACAGGGCGGTACTACGAGCAGTACTTC. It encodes CASSGGTGRYYEQYF.

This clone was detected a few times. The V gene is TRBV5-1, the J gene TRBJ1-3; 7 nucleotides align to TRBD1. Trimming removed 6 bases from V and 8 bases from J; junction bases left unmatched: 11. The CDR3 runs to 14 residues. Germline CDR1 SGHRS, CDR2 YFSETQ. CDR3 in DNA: TGCGCCAGCACCAGTGGACAGGCGGGGGACACCATATATTTT. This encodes CASTSGQAGDTIYF. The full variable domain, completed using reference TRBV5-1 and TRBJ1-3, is KAGVTQTPRYLIKTRGQQVTLSCSPISGHRSVSWYQQTPGQGLQFLFEYFSETQRNKGNFPGRFSGRQFSNSRSEMNVSTLELGDSALYLCASTSGQAGDTIYFGEGSWLTVV.

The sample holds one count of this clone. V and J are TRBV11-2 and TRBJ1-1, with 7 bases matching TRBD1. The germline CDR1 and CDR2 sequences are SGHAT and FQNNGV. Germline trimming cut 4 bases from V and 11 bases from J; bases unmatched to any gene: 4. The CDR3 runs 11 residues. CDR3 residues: CASSSRGVAFF. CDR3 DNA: TGTGCCAGCAGCTCCAGGGGGGTGGCTTTCTTT.

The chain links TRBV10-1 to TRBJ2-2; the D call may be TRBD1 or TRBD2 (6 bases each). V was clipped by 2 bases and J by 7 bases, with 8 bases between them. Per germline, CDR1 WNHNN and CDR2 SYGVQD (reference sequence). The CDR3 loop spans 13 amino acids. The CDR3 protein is CASSEGGHGELFF. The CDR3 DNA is TGCGCCAGCAGTGAGGGGGGGCACGGGGAGCTGTTTTTT.

The CDR3 protein is CASSLGTNYEQYF. The CDR3 DNA follows: TGTGCCAGCAGCTTGGGGACGAACTACGAGCAGTACTTC. The rearrangement joins TRBV4-2 to TRBJ2-7, with D possibly called TRBD1 or TRBD2 (5 bases each). From germline, CDR1 is LGHNA and CDR2 YNFKEQ. The CDR3 consists of 13 residues. V lost 5 bases and J 3 bases, leaving 11 bases between the germline ends.

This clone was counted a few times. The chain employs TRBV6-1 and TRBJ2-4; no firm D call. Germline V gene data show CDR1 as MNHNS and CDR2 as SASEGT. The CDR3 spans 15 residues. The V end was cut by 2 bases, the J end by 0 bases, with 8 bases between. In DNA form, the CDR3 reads TGTGCCAGCAGTGAAACAGCCCTAGCCAAAAACATTCAGTACTTC. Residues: CASSETALAKNIQYF.

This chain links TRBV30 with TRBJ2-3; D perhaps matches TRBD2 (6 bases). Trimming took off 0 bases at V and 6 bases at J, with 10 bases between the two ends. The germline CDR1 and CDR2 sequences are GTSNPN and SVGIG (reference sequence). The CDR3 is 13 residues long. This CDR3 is CAWSVGGDDTQYF. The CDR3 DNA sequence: TGTGCCTGGAGTGTAGGAGGGGACGATACGCAGTATTTT.

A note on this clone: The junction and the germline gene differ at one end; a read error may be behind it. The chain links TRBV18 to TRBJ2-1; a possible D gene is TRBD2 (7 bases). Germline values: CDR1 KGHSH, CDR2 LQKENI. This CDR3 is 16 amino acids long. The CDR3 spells CASSPLSGQGGGRAVF. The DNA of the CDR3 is TGTGCCAGCTCACCACTCAGCGGTCAAGGCGGGGGCCGCGCGGTCTTC. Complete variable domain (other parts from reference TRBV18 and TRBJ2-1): NAGVMQNPRHLVRRRGQEARLRCSPMKGHSHVYWYRQLPEEGLKFMVYLQKENIIDESGMPKERFSAEFPKEGPSILRIQQVVRGDSAAYFCASSPLSGQGGGRAVFGPGTRLTVL.

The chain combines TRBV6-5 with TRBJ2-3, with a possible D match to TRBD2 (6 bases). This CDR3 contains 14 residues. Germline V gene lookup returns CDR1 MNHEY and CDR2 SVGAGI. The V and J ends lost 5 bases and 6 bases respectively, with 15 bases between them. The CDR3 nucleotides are TGTGCCAGCAGTCCCGGGACTCGGGCGGATACGCAGTATTTT. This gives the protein CASSPGTRADTQYF.

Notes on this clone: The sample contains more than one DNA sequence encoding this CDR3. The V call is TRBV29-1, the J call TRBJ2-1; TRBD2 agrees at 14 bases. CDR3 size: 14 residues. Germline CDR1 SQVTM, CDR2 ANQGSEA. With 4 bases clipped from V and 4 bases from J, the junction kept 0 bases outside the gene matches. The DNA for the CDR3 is TGCAGCGTTGGACTAGCGGGGGGGTACAATGAGCAGTTCTTC. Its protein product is CSVGLAGGYNEQFF.

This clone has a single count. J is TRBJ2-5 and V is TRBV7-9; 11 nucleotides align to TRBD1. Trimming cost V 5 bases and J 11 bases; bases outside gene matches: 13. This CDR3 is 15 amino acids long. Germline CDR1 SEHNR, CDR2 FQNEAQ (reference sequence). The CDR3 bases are TGTGCCAGCAGCCCCCCGGACAGGGGGCGTCAAGAGCAGTACTTC. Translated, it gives CASSPPDRGRQEQYF.

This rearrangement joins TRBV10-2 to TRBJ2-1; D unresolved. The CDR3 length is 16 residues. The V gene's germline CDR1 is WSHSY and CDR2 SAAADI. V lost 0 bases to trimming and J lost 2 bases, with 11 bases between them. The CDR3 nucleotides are TGCGCCAGCAGTGAGTCGGTGGCGTTGCCCTACAATGAGCAGTTCTTC. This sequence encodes CASSESVALPYNEQFF.

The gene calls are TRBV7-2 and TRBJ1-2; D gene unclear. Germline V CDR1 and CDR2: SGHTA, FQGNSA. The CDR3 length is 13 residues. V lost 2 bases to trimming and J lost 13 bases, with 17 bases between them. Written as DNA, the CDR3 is TGTGCCAGCAGCTTATCGACAAACTCGCCTCCCACCTTC. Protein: CASSLSTNSPPTF. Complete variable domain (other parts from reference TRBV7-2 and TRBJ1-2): GAGVSQSPSNKVTEKGKDVELRCDPISGHTALYWYRQSLGQGLEFLIYFQGNSAPDKSGLPSDRFSAERTGGSVSTLTIQRTQQEDSAVYLCASSLSTNSPPTFGSGTRLTVV.

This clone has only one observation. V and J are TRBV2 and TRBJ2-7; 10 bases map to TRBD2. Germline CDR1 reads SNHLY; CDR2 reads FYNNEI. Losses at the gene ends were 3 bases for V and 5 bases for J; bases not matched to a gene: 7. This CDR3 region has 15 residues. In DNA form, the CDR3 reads TGTGCCAGCAGTGATCTAGCGGGGGTGGGCCACGAGCAGTACTTC. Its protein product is CASSDLAGVGHEQYF.